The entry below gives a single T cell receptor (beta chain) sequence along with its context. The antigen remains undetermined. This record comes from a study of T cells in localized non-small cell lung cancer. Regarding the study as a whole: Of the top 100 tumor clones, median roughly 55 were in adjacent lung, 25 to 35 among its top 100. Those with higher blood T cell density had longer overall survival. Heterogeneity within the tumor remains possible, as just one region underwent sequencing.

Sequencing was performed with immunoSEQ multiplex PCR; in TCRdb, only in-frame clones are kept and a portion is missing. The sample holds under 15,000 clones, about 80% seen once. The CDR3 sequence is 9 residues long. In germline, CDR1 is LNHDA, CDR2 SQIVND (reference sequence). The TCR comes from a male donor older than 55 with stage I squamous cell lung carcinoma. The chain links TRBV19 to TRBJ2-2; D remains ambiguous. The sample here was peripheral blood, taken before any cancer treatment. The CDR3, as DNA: TGTACCAACACCGGGGAGCTGTTTTTT. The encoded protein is CTNTGELFF.